One and the same sample provided the 32 T cell receptor beta chains below, sequenced in a study of T cell responses to AZD1222 COVID-19 vaccine. Method: immunoSEQ multiplex PCR; TCRdb's copy keeps in-frame clones and lacks some. The sample lists roughly 140,000 clones, more than 85% occurring once. The sample here was peripheral blood, taken 28 days after the second AZD1222 dose. The source is an adult who received the AZD1222 COVID-19 vaccine.

The chain employs TRBV7-9 and TRBJ1-1; D gene uncertain. V was trimmed by 1 base and J by 5 bases, leaving 17 bases between them. CDR3 length: 16 amino acids. CDR1 is SEHNR and CDR2 is FQNEAQ in the germline V gene (reference sequence). CDR3 region: CASSLEYRVTGTEAFF. CDR3 nucleotide sequence: TGTGCCAGCAGCTTAGAATATAGGGTGACTGGGACTGAAGCTTTCTTT.

This clone appeared a few times. This chain joins TRBV29-1 and TRBJ2-7, with 13 bases aligning to TRBD2. V dropped 0 bases and J dropped 4; count of bases not matched to a gene: 3. This CDR3 comprises 15 residues. The germline V gene encodes CDR1 SQVTM and CDR2 ANQGSEA. CDR3 nucleotide sequence: TGCAGCGTTGAAGAGAAGACTAGCGGGAGGTACGAGCAGTACTTC. Translated: CSVEEKTSGRYEQYF.

This sequence joins TRBV10-1 and TRBJ1-1; tentative D call: TRBD1 (5 bases). Germline CDR1 and CDR2: WNHNN and SYGVQD (reference sequence). CDR3 length: 13 residues. Trimming shortened V by 6 bases and J by 0 bases, and 8 bases separated the two germline ends. The CDR3 is CASRTALNTEAFF. CDR3 DNA: TGCGCCAGCAGGACAGCCCTGAACACTGAAGCTTTCTTT.

The chain employs TRBV28 and TRBJ2-4; no reliable D call. V shed 3 bases and J shed 0 bases, with 9 bases lying between them. The CDR3 runs 15 residues. In germline, CDR1 is MDHEN, CDR2 SYDVKM. This CDR3 reads CASSLKSLAKNIQYF. The DNA of the CDR3 is TGTGCCAGCAGTTTGAAGAGCCTAGCCAAAAACATTCAGTACTTC.

The rearrangement uses TRBV9 and TRBJ2-7; TRBD2 matches 11 bases. Germline CDR1 reads SGDLS; CDR2 reads YYNGEE. The V gene end was trimmed by 0 bases and the J gene end by 4 bases; junction bases not matched to a gene: 3. CDR3 length: 15 residues. The CDR3: CASSVEPSGRYEQYF. CDR3 DNA: TGTGCCAGCAGCGTAGAGCCTAGCGGGAGGTACGAGCAGTACTTC.

The chain is built from TRBV7-3 and TRBJ1-2, with D maybe TRBD1 (6 bases). CDR3 length: 13 residues. Germline V gene lookup returns CDR1 SGHTA and CDR2 FQGTGA. Trimming stripped 0 bases from V and 7 bases from J, with 9 bases between. The CDR3 is CASSLTGGLGYTF. CDR3 nucleotide sequence: TGTGCCAGCAGCTTAACTGGGGGGCTTGGCTACACCTTC.

The chain employs TRBV5-1 and TRBJ2-7; 12 positions match TRBD2. CDR1 and CDR2 (germline): SGHRS, YFSETQ. V gave up 6 bases and J gave up 5 bases; unmatched junction bases: 12. There are 16 residues in the CDR3. CDR3 sequence reads: CASNLKGTSGRNEQYF. CDR3 bases: TGCGCCAGCAACCTGAAGGGAACTAGCGGGAGGAACGAGCAGTACTTC.

The rearrangement joins TRBV2 to TRBJ1-1; D uncertain. The CDR3 loop spans 11 amino acids. V was pared by 3 bases and J by 1 base, with 0 bases between. Germline V gene lookup returns CDR1 SNHLY and CDR2 FYNNEI. In nucleotides, the CDR3 is TGTGCCAGCAGTGAGAACACTGAAGCTTTCTTT. Protein sequence: CASSENTEAFF.

V gene TRBV28 combines with J gene TRBJ1-2; D is possibly TRBD1 (6 bases). Germline CDR1 is MDHEN and CDR2 is SYDVKM. This CDR3 contains 14 residues. Between the trimmed V and J ends, which lost 5 bases and 4 bases, there was a span of 14 bases. The CDR3 sequence is CASSPAGEGYGYTF. The DNA for the CDR3 is TGTGCCAGCAGTCCCGCAGGGGAAGGCTATGGCTACACCTTC.

The J gene is TRBJ1-3, the V gene TRBV7-9; TRBD1 matches 8 bases. CDR1 and CDR2 (germline): SEHNR, FQNEAQ (reference sequence). V was clipped by 4 bases and J by 2 bases; unmatched bases: 1. This CDR3 contains 14 residues. Here the CDR3 DNA reads TGTGCCAGCAGCTCGGACAGGGCTGGAAACACCATATATTTT. Amino acid sequence: CASSSDRAGNTIYF.

V is TRBV5-1 and J is TRBJ2-5; 9 bases agree with TRBD2. The CDR3 contains 17 residues. Germline assignment: CDR1 SGHRS and CDR2 YFSETQ. V lost 5 bases and J lost 3; bases outside the gene matches: 14. This chain's CDR3 is CASRRARASGIEETQYF. The CDR3 nucleotides read TGCGCCAGCAGGAGGGCGCGGGCTAGCGGGATAGAAGAGACCCAGTACTTC.

The genes are TRBV6-5 and TRBJ1-1; tentatively, D is TRBD1 (6 bases). The V and J ends lost 5 bases and 8 bases respectively, with 18 bases between them. Germline CDR1 MNHEY, CDR2 SVGAGI. This CDR3 spans 14 amino acids. The CDR3 here is CASSQSRGSTEAFF. The CDR3 nucleotides are TGTGCCAGCAGTCAGAGCAGGGGTTCTACCGAAGCTTTCTTT.

The genes are TRBV2 and TRBJ2-2; the D is unclear. The CDR3 sequence is 11 residues long. The ends were cut back, 6 bases at V and 8 bases at J, with 7 bases in the middle. Germline CDR1 reads SNHLY; CDR2 reads FYNNEI. The CDR3 nucleotides read TGTGCCAGCAGCCCCGATGGGGAGCTGTTTTTT. Protein product: CASSPDGELFF. Full variable domain (remainder filled in from reference TRBV2 and TRBJ2-2): EPEVTQTPSHQVTQMGQEVILRCVPISNHLYFYWYRQILGQKVEFLVSFYNNEISEKSEIFDDQFSVERPDGSNFTLKIRSTKLEDSAMYFCASSPDGELFFGEGSRLTVL.

Of note for this clone: Other nucleotide sequences from this sample produce the same CDR3. V and J are TRBV2 and TRBJ1-1; D possibly corresponds to TRBD1 (5 bases). Germline assignment: CDR1 SNHLY and CDR2 FYNNEI. The V and J ends lost 4 bases and 2 bases respectively, with 8 bases between them. The CDR3 has 13 amino acids. In nucleotides, the CDR3 is TGTGCCAGCAGTGTGCAGGGTAACACTGAAGCTTTCTTT. Protein sequence: CASSVQGNTEAFF. Complete variable domain (other parts from reference TRBV2 and TRBJ1-1): EPEVTQTPSHQVTQMGQEVILRCVPISNHLYFYWYRQILGQKVEFLVSFYNNEISEKSEIFDDQFSVERPDGSNFTLKIRSTKLEDSAMYFCASSVQGNTEAFFGQGTRLTVV.

The genes are TRBV28 and TRBJ2-7; no definite D call. The CDR3 sequence is 13 residues long. The V end was cut by 9 bases, the J end by 1 base, with 13 bases between. Germline assignment: CDR1 MDHEN and CDR2 SYDVKM. The DNA for the CDR3 is TGTGCCAGTGCCTCCCCGCCATCCTACGAGCAGTACTTC. This translates into CASASPPSYEQYF.

V is TRBV6-6 and J is TRBJ2-7; no definite D call. Trimming pared 5 bases from V and 0 bases from J, leaving 11 bases between. The V gene's germline CDR1 is MNHNY and CDR2 SVGAGI (reference sequence). The length of the CDR3 is 14 residues. CDR3 region: CASSGSYSSYEQYF. In DNA, the CDR3 is TGTGCCAGCAGTGGCTCTTACAGCTCCTACGAGCAGTACTTC.

This chain joins TRBV5-6 and TRBJ1-2, with unresolved D. CDR1 and CDR2 from the germline V gene are SGHDT and YYEEEE. This CDR3 comprises 14 residues. V dropped 2 bases and J dropped 2 bases, with 10 bases sitting between them. The CDR3 bases are TGTGCCAGCAGCTTCGGTTACAGCAACTATGGCTACACCTTC. The encoded protein is CASSFGYSNYGYTF.

The chain employs TRBV11-3 and TRBJ1-6; D is unclear. Per the germline V gene, CDR1 is SGHNT and CDR2 is YENEEA. CDR3 length: 14 residues. V lost 0 bases to trimming and J lost 10 bases, with 10 bases between them. The CDR3 coding sequence is TGTGCCAGCAGCTTAGAGGGATCCGCGTCACCCCTCCACTTT. Translated: CASSLEGSASPLHF.

The rearrangement uses TRBV13 and TRBJ1-1; D is unclear. Germline V gene data show CDR1 as PRHDT and CDR2 as FYEKMQ (reference sequence). Trimming took off 5 bases at V and 6 bases at J, with 13 bases between the two ends. This CDR3 contains 13 residues. DNA for the CDR3: TGTGCCAGCAGCCCACCTAGGGTATCTGAAGCTTTCTTT. It translates to CASSPPRVSEAFF.

The gene calls are TRBV25-1 and TRBJ2-7; D unresolved. Germline V gene data show CDR1 as MGHDK and CDR2 as SYGVNS. With 9 bases removed from V and 1 base from J, the gap between germline ends came to 10 bases. This CDR3 has 12 amino acids. The CDR3 reads CASSQGSYEQYF. Here the CDR3 DNA reads TGTGCCAGTTCTCAAGGGTCCTACGAGCAGTACTTC.

The J gene is TRBJ2-3, the V gene TRBV11-3; 10 nucleotides agree with TRBD2. The CDR3 is 17 amino acids. Losses at the gene ends were 5 bases for V and 1 base for J; bases not matched to a gene: 9. Germline V CDR1 and CDR2: SGHNT, YENEEA. CDR3 amino acids: CASSPVGLAGGTDTQYF. CDR3 coding DNA: TGTGCCAGCAGCCCAGTAGGGCTAGCGGGAGGCACAGATACGCAGTATTTT. Together with reference TRBV11-3 and TRBJ2-3, the CDR3 gives the full variable domain: EAGVVQSPRYKIIEKKQPVAFWCNPISGHNTLYWYLQNLGQGPELLIRYENEEAVDDSQLPKDRFSAERLKGVDSTLKIQPAELGDSAVYLCASSPVGLAGGTDTQYFGPGTRLTVL.

The genes are TRBV30 and TRBJ1-2; TRBD1 is a possible D gene (6 bases). V dropped 0 bases and J dropped 4 bases, with 9 bases sitting between them. The CDR3 is made up of 13 amino acids. Germline lookup yields CDR1 GTSNPN and CDR2 SVGIG (reference sequence). CDR3 nucleotides: TGTGCCTGGAGTGTAGGACAGCTCTATGGCTACACCTTC. The encoded protein is CAWSVGQLYGYTF.

The chain couples TRBV11-3 to TRBJ2-2, with 10 bases lining up with TRBD1. The CDR3 runs to 17 residues. Germline-derived CDR1 and CDR2 are SGHNT and YENEEA. V lost 5 bases and J lost 5; bases outside the gene matches: 11. The CDR3 bases are TGTGCCAGCAGCCCTCTTCCGGGACAGGGGCGAACCGGGGAGCTGTTTTTT. Translating gives CASSPLPGQGRTGELFF.

This clone has only one observation. The gene calls are TRBV6-6 and TRBJ2-2; tentatively, D is TRBD1 or TRBD2 (5 bases each). V lost 5 bases to trimming and J lost 4 bases, with 8 bases between them. The CDR3 is 13 amino acids. The V gene's germline CDR1 is MNHNY and CDR2 SVGAGI (reference sequence). The CDR3 protein is CASSRDGTGELFF. CDR3 nucleotides: TGTGCCAGCAGTAGGGACGGCACCGGGGAGCTGTTTTTT.

A single count supports this clone. The chain combines TRBV27 with TRBJ2-7; D is ambiguous. There are 13 residues in the CDR3. Between the trimmed V and J ends, which lost 2 bases and 6 bases, there was a span of 11 bases. Germline CDR1 reads MNHEY; CDR2 reads SMNVEV (reference sequence). CDR3 residues: CASSLNSAAEQYF. For the CDR3, the DNA is TGTGCCAGCAGTTTAAATTCTGCTGCCGAGCAGTACTTC.

The chain is built from TRBV6-2 or TRBV6-3 and TRBJ2-7; 7 bases are a match to TRBD2. The CDR3 consists of 16 residues. V lost 7 bases, J lost 9 bases, and 21 bases stayed unmatched. CDR1 MNHEY and CDR2 SVGEGT come from the germline V gene. DNA of the CDR3: TGTGCCAGCACCCCACGGGTGACGAGGGCCAGCGGGGTGCAGTACTTC. Translation gives CASTPRVTRASGVQYF.

The gene calls are TRBV7-9 and TRBJ2-7; D perhaps matches TRBD1 (6 bases). V lost 2 bases and J 3 bases, leaving 11 bases between the germline ends. The CDR3 spans 14 residues. Germline values: CDR1 SEHNR, CDR2 FQNEAQ (reference sequence). The CDR3 is CASSLPGRGYEQYF. As DNA, the CDR3 is TGTGCCAGCAGCTTACCTGGCAGGGGCTACGAGCAGTACTTC.

Only one count was recorded for this clone. The chain uses TRBV28 and TRBJ2-2; the match to TRBD2 covers 7 bases. CDR1 and CDR2 (germline): MDHEN, SYDVKM. The CDR3 covers 15 residues. V was clipped by 8 bases and J by 0 bases; unmatched bases: 6. The CDR3 is CASRGSGANTGELFF. The CDR3 coding sequence is TGTGCCAGCCGAGGGAGCGGGGCGAACACCGGGGAGCTGTTTTTT. Based on the CDR3 plus reference TRBV28 and TRBJ2-2, the full variable domain is DVKVTQSSRYLVKRTGEKVFLECVQDMDHENMFWYRQDPGLGLRLIYFSYDVKMKEKGDIPEGYSVSREKKERFSLILESASTNQTSMYLCASRGSGANTGELFFGEGSRLTVL.

J is TRBJ2-1 and V is TRBV3-1 (or the pseudogene TRBV3-2), with D unclear. V was trimmed by 1 base and J by 9 bases, leaving 4 bases between them. Germline values: CDR1 LGHDT, CDR2 YNNKEL (reference sequence). The CDR3 runs to 11 residues. The CDR3 loop reads CASSQVAEQFF. The CDR3, as DNA: TGTGCCAGCAGCCAAGTCGCTGAGCAGTTCTTC.

The chain uses TRBV14 and TRBJ1-3; D uncertain. V dropped 1 base and J dropped 7 bases, with 11 bases sitting between them. The CDR3 is 14 amino acids. Germline V gene lookup returns CDR1 SGHDN and CDR2 FVKESK. The CDR3 loop is CASSQGVLRNTIYF. CDR3 nucleotides: TGTGCCAGCAGCCAAGGCGTACTTCGTAACACCATATATTTT.

The CDR3 region is CSVEEGIGTGELFF. CDR3 bases: TGCAGCGTTGAAGAGGGGATCGGAACCGGGGAGCTGTTTTTT. The chain combines TRBV29-1 with TRBJ2-2; no firm D call. CDR1 is SQVTM, CDR2 ANQGSEA, per germline. The length of the CDR3 is 14 residues. The V end was cut by 0 bases, the J end by 5 bases, with 10 bases between.

This chain links TRBV28 with TRBJ2-7; D possibly corresponds to TRBD1 (5 bases). The CDR3 has 15 amino acids. V shed 3 bases and J shed 5 bases, with 17 bases lying between them. Germline V lookup: CDR1 MDHEN, CDR2 SYDVKM. The CDR3 DNA follows: TGTGCCAGCAGTTTTTGGCAGGGCGCTATTAACGAGCAGTACTTC. The encoded protein is CASSFWQGAINEQYF. Complete variable domain (other parts from reference TRBV28 and TRBJ2-7): DVKVTQSSRYLVKRTGEKVFLECVQDMDHENMFWYRQDPGLGLRLIYFSYDVKMKEKGDIPEGYSVSREKKERFSLILESASTNQTSMYLCASSFWQGAINEQYFGPGTRLTVT.